This TCR beta chain emerged from a study of beta chain features in type 1 diabetes (dated by TCRdb to the late 2010s). Describing the broader study: Patients and healthy donors did not differ in mean age, gender distribution, total cell number or subset yield. Across all samples, 90 million to 130 million sorted cells were examined, and cell number per subset correlated strongly with RNA yield. In the study, TCRB repertoires of sorted circulating CD4+ T cell subsets from recently diagnosed type 1 diabetes patients were compared with those of matched healthy donors. Naive and central memory subsets were obtained from all 30 or so donors, but regulatory and stem cell-like memory subsets were isolated from only 8 patients and about 8 healthy donors.

The High Capacity cDNA Reverse Transcription Kit was used to reverse transcribe all of the isolated RNA, meaning that expressed TCRB transcripts were what got sequenced. Naive, central memory and regulatory T cell samples underwent deep immunoSEQ sequencing, averaging around 3.6 million total reads per sample. After sorted cells were lysed in RLT buffer, RNA was extracted with DNase-treated RNeasy Micro or Mini kits, with the choice depending on cell number. Each cell subset was processed on its own to prevent cross-contamination, while patient and healthy donor samples were processed together. Using the immunoSEQ multiplex PCR, TCRB sequences were amplified from cDNA into 87-bp fragments spanning the CDR3 region. Amplicons were sequenced on the Illumina HiSeq platform. In the paper's pipeline: PCR bias was computationally corrected using synthetic template baselines, reads within Hamming distance 2 were collapsed, and singletons that could not be merged were discarded. By aligning reads against IMGT, V, D and J genes, CDR3 length, and insertions or deletions at six rearrangement sites were assigned. Clonotype counts were normalized to sorted cell number within each subset before computing true diversity and Gini coefficients with the tcR R package. Repertoire sharing was quantified using the overlap coefficient calculated on TCRB nucleotide sequences. As a proxy for the pre-selection repertoire, out-of-frame TCRB sequences from naive cells were analyzed. Here the immuneACCESS table is served through TCRdb, limited to in-frame sequences with V and J called. Missing clones are a known gap in these copies; in checked studies unresolved V genes cover under half, and the rest lacks a known reason. Clonal size and the V and J genes are those of that table, whereas D and trimming came from the DNA. The sample table records a few hundred thousand clones; more than 13% of these occur just once. The ten biggest clones cover around 0.02% of the sample.

Each donor gave one peripheral blood draw, averaging approximately 0.11 L, which was collected into heparinised tubes. A BD FACSAria II and a panel including CD45RO, CCR7, CD25, CD127, CD95 and CD27 were used to sort naive, central memory, regulatory and stem cell-like memory CD4+ T cells. Purity was above 95% for every sorted population. PBMCs were isolated right away by Lymphoprep density gradient centrifugation and were stained directly, without culture. So that batch effects would be minimized, each experiment stained and sorted samples in pairs, pairing one healthy donor with one patient. Concerning this clone: Its antigen specificity is not known. Per-base qualities were not stored, and no clone one base away is much larger.

Study-wide conclusions, independent of this receptor: Because the HLA sub-analyses included only small numbers of individuals, any influence of HLA type on TCRB rearrangement was left unresolved. Shorter templates might have been favored by PCR, but patient and control samples were amplified and corrected together, so both groups would have been affected equally by any skew. At VDJ recombination sites, type 1 diabetes patients had fewer insertions and more deleted nucleotides, which implies abnormalities in thymic rearrangement. In all four CD4+ subsets, TCRB CDR3 length was moderately but significantly shorter in type 1 diabetes patients. The naive, central memory and regulatory TCRB repertoires appeared to resemble one another more closely among patients than among healthy donors. Sequencing cDNA rather than genomic DNA could over-represent highly expressing activated cells, although activation and CD3 levels did not differ between groups.

The cysteine opens and the phenylalanine closes a CDR3 of 15 amino acids. The sequence is cut down to CDR3 DNA, 45 bases in frame from base 1. Ends trimmed: V by 3 bases, J by 4 bases; bases unmatched to a gene: 7. The germline V gene yields SGDLS for CDR1 and YYNGEE for CDR2. Input material: naive CD4+ T cells from blood. Per the publication, the cell subset or site label means: true naive CD4+ T cells. The sequence links TRBV9 to TRBJ2-1, and 7 junctional nucleotides match TRBD1. The sequence derives from a woman aged 18-29 years in good health. The DNA reads TGTGCCAGCAGCGCCAGCGGACAGGCGTACAATGAGCAGTTCTTC. Its protein reads: CASSASGQAYNEQFF.